This TCR beta chain is drawn from a study of T cells in Graves' hyperthyroidism and ophthalmopathy. What was amplified from RNA transcripts were TCR beta CDR3 regions. First-round RT-PCR with HTBI primers amplified the TCR CDR3 region. TCRdb reanalysed the multiplex PCR reads using MiXCR and keeps one entry per CDR3 protein. The sample comprises about 270,000 distinct CDR3 sequences, about 20% of which are singletons, and around 60% rests with the top ten. Study-wide findings and caveats: Using 13 V-J features, a model discriminated ophthalmopathy from stable hyperthyroidism.

Individuals with ophthalmopathy presented a Clinical Activity Score of at least 3, a NOSPECS grade of at least 4 and a duration under 3 months. From 10 ml of fresh peripheral blood, PBMCs were isolated. This clonotype was recorded a few times. As yet, its antigen is unknown. The ends were cut back, 5 bases at V and 4 bases at J, with 6 bases in the middle. In germline, CDR1 is MNHEY, CDR2 SMNVEV (reference sequence). The CDR3 is 12 amino acids. This chain joins TRBV27 and TRBJ1-5; no firm D call. This receptor was identified in a man in his thirties or forties with Graves' ophthalmopathy. The sequencing sample was made of blood. CDR3 DNA sequence: TGTGCCAGCAGTACAGAGAATCAGCCCCAGCATTTT. Its protein product is CASSTENQPQHF.